The 17 T cell receptor beta chains below all came from one sample that was sequenced in a study of blood T cell repertoires in COVID-19. Data came from immunoSEQ multiplex PCR; TCRdb stores just in-frame clones and leaves some out. The sample gives about 70,000 clones, 90% of which show up once; roughly a tenth is in the top ten. The sample consisted of peripheral blood. The receptor source for this set is a human donor in a cohort sampled during active COVID-19.

The chain joins TRBV24-1 to TRBJ2-7; 7 bases align to TRBD2. V trimming: 9 bases; J trimming: 2 bases; junction bases outside the gene matches: 9. CDR1 is KGHDR, CDR2 SFDVKD, per germline. The CDR3 is 14 amino acids. The CDR3 DNA reads TGTGCCACCTCGGGGCGGGAGTTCCCCTACGAGCAGTACTTC. This encodes CATSGREFPYEQYF.

This chain connects TRBV7-8 to TRBJ1-4; 9 bases match TRBD1. V lost 4 bases, J lost 8 bases, and 11 bases stayed unmatched. CDR1 and CDR2 (germline): SGHVS, FQNEAQ. The length of the CDR3 is 16 residues. CDR3 protein: CASSSNAGTGNEKLFF. In nucleotides, the CDR3 is TGTGCCAGCAGCTCGAATGCCGGGACAGGGAACGAAAAACTGTTTTTT.

The chain carries TRBV9 and TRBJ2-3, with 7 nucleotides matching TRBD2. Germline values: CDR1 SGDLS, CDR2 YYNGEE. The CDR3 runs 16 residues. J lost 2 bases, V lost 3 bases, and 9 bases had no gene match. CDR3 amino acids: CASSERASGLTDTQYF. CDR3 nucleotides: TGTGCCAGCAGCGAGAGGGCTAGCGGCCTCACAGATACGCAGTATTTT.

The chain couples TRBV3-1 (or the pseudogene TRBV3-2) to TRBJ2-1; 8 bases fit TRBD2. The V and J ends lost 1 base and 10 bases, in that order; junction bases with no gene match: 9. This CDR3 has 15 amino acids. Germline-derived CDR1 and CDR2 are LGHDT and YNNKEL (reference sequence). Here the CDR3 reads CASSQAGGRQGEQFF. DNA for the CDR3: TGTGCCAGCAGCCAAGCGGGAGGGCGACAAGGGGAGCAGTTCTTC.

CDR3 nucleotide sequence: TGTGCCAGCAGCTCCCACCGTGGGGGGACAGATACGCAGTATTTT. Translation gives CASSSHRGGTDTQYF. The chain uses TRBV9 and TRBJ2-3; possibly TRBD2 for D (6 bases). Germline CDR1 reads SGDLS; CDR2 reads YYNGEE. The CDR3 totals 15 residues. V was cut by 4 bases and J by 3 bases, with 15 bases left in between.

The gene calls are TRBV4-3 and TRBJ2-2; 10 bases line up with TRBD2. Germline loops: CDR1 LGHNA, CDR2 YSLEER. The ends lost 0 bases at V and 6 bases at J; junction bases unmatched: 7. The CDR3 is 17 amino acids. This CDR3 reads CASSQDGSGGAAGELFF. The DNA for the CDR3 is TGCGCCAGCAGCCAAGATGGCAGCGGGGGGGCCGCCGGGGAGCTGTTTTTT.

The rearrangement uses TRBV27 and TRBJ2-2, with D possibly being TRBD1 (6 bases). Germline CDR1 is MNHEY and CDR2 is SMNVEV (reference sequence). Trimming stripped 6 bases from V and 1 base from J, with 9 bases between. The CDR3 runs 14 residues. In DNA, the CDR3 is TGTGCCAGCAGATGGGGGCAGAACACCGGGGAGCTGTTTTTT. Translated: CASRWGQNTGELFF.

The CDR3 protein is CASSARREGDTQYF. DNA for the CDR3: TGTGCCAGCAGCGCCCGACGGGAGGGAGATACGCAGTATTTT. V gene TRBV9 combines with J gene TRBJ2-3; the match to TRBD2 covers 8 bases. The V segment lost 3 bases and the J segment 5 bases; nucleotides outside the gene matches: 5. In germline, CDR1 is SGDLS, CDR2 YYNGEE. This CDR3 has 14 amino acids.

V gene TRBV9 combines with J gene TRBJ2-1; a possible D gene is TRBD1 (6 bases). Germline V gene sequence: CDR1 SGDLS, CDR2 YYNGEE. Trimming removed 5 bases from V and 6 bases from J, with 18 bases in between. The CDR3 has 15 amino acids. DNA of the CDR3: TGTGCCAGCAGTGCAACGGGGACACCTCGCAATGAGCAGTTCTTC. This sequence encodes CASSATGTPRNEQFF.

The genes are TRBV10-3 and TRBJ2-7; D possibly corresponds to TRBD2 (6 bases). V was cut by 4 bases and J by 2 bases, with 9 bases left in between. CDR3 length: 13 residues. In germline, CDR1 is ENHRY, CDR2 SYGVKD. The DNA of the CDR3 is TGTGCCATCAGTGCCGGGAGCACCTACGAGCAGTACTTC. Amino acid sequence: CAISAGSTYEQYF.

The chain employs TRBV5-6 and TRBJ1-4; the match to TRBD1 covers 7 bases. The CDR3 contains 15 residues. With V trimmed by 4 bases and J by 8 bases, 11 bases remained unmatched. The germline V gene has CDR1 SGHDT and CDR2 YYEEEE. CDR3 sequence (DNA): TGTGCCAGCAGCACCCCAGGCTCAGGGGGGGAAAAACTGTTTTTT. Amino acid sequence: CASSTPGSGGEKLFF.

The sample holds one count of this clone. The chain links TRBV7-2 to TRBJ1-5; 8 bases agree with TRBD1. Trimming took 3 bases from V and 6 from J; bases not matched to a gene: 7. Germline V gives CDR1 SGHTA, CDR2 FQGNSA. This CDR3 region has 15 residues. For the CDR3, the DNA is TGTGCCAGCAGCTTGGACAGGGTGACAAGTCAGCCCCAGCATTTT. Encoded protein: CASSLDRVTSQPQHF.

J is TRBJ2-7 and V is TRBV5-6, with D possibly TRBD1 on 6 matching bases. Trimming pared 0 bases from V and 3 bases from J, leaving 7 bases between. The germline gives CDR1 SGHDT, CDR2 YYEEEE. The CDR3 covers 13 residues. The CDR3 spells CASSLGGLYEQYF. CDR3 DNA sequence: TGTGCCAGCAGCTTGGGGGGGCTCTACGAGCAGTACTTC.

The J gene is TRBJ1-1, the V gene TRBV24-1; weak D call: TRBD1 (6 bases). CDR3 length: 14 residues. Germline V lookup: CDR1 KGHDR, CDR2 SFDVKD. Trimming shortened V by 1 base and J by 6 bases, and 11 bases separated the two germline ends. CDR3 nucleotides: TGTGCCACCAGTGATTTTCGGGGGGCCGCTGAAGCTTTCTTT. It translates to CATSDFRGAAEAFF.

A single count supports this clone. V usage is TRBV6-6 and J usage is TRBJ2-3; possibly TRBD2 for D (5 bases). Germline-derived CDR1 and CDR2 are MNHNY and SVGAGI (reference sequence). The CDR3 is 15 residues long. V gave up 0 bases and J gave up 5 bases, with 12 bases separating them. CDR3 loop: CASSYSGIRGDTQYF. CDR3 nucleotide sequence: TGTGCCAGCAGTTACTCCGGGATCCGGGGAGATACGCAGTATTTT.

The gene calls are TRBV19 and TRBJ2-2; D is unresolved. Trimming stripped 2 bases from V and 3 bases from J, with 7 bases between. Germline V gives CDR1 LNHDA, CDR2 SQIVND (reference sequence). The CDR3 is 14 amino acids. CDR3 DNA sequence: TGTGCCAGTAGTATAAGACTGGACACCGGGGAGCTGTTTTTT. It translates to CASSIRLDTGELFF.

This chain joins TRBV7-2 and TRBJ2-7; 7 bases align to TRBD2. CDR1 and CDR2 from the germline V gene are SGHTA and FQGNSA. This CDR3 comprises 15 residues. V gave up 5 bases and J gave up 3 bases; unmatched junction bases: 10. The DNA of the CDR3 is TGTGCCAGCAGCATTGGACTAGTGGAAAACTACGAGCAGTACTTC. It yields the protein CASSIGLVENYEQYF.